A selection of T cell receptor beta chains follows, all from one sample in a study of T cells expressing NK-cell markers. TCRdb reanalyzed the 5' RACE reads and collapses them to one entry per CDR3 protein, without DNA. Here the sample table reports 120,000 to 150,000 distinct CDR3 sequences. Sequencing input: blood T cells: a sorted CD56 or NKG2C T cell subset, CD4+ or CD8+ T cells, or bulk PBMC T cells (not recorded which). The receptor source for this set is a man between 18 and 35 years old in good health. CDR3s include the opening cysteine and the closing phenylalanine or tryptophan. Each record gives: V gene, J gene, CDR3 protein.

V gene: TRBV7-9; J gene: TRBJ2-5; CDR3 protein: CASSSRLAGYQETQYF
V gene: TRBV20-1; J gene: TRBJ1-2; CDR3 protein: CSARDPGTANYGYTF
V gene: TRBV3-1; J gene: TRBJ2-5; CDR3 protein: CASRYGQGQETQYF
V gene: TRBV7-6; J gene: TRBJ2-2; CDR3 protein: CASSPRLNTGELFF
V gene: TRBV27; J gene: TRBJ2-3; CDR3 protein: CASSYQAASRLDTQYF
V gene: TRBV7-9; J gene: TRBJ2-7; CDR3 protein: CASSDSDGYYEQYF
V gene: TRBV15; J gene: TRBJ2-7; CDR3 protein: CATSRDLQTYEQYF
V gene: TRBV5-4; J gene: TRBJ2-7; CDR3 protein: CASSLIGSGDTYEQYF
V gene: TRBV19; J gene: TRBJ1-1; CDR3 protein: CASSQGFRLTVFPEAFF
V gene: TRBV4-1; J gene: TRBJ1-3; CDR3 protein: CASSQGTVGNTIYF
V gene: TRBV29-1; J gene: TRBJ2-4; CDR3 protein: CSVEGEGQVENIQYF
V gene: TRBV5-1; J gene: TRBJ1-1; CDR3 protein: CASSLGDQTVWDTEAFF
V gene: TRBV12-3/TRBV12-4; J gene: TRBJ2-3; CDR3 protein: CASTHGGGDTQYF
V gene: TRBV7-2; J gene: TRBJ2-1; CDR3 protein: CASSSGLTYNEQFF
V gene: TRBV7-9; J gene: TRBJ2-2; CDR3 protein: CASSMGDYRNTGELFF
V gene: TRBV20-1; J gene: TRBJ2-6; CDR3 protein: CSARLGRGANVLTF
V gene: TRBV28; J gene: TRBJ1-5; CDR3 protein: CASTQKYSNQPQHF
V gene: TRBV7-8; J gene: TRBJ2-3; CDR3 protein: CASSPRGERETTDMQYF
V gene: TRBV19; J gene: TRBJ2-4; CDR3 protein: CASSASLAGVGENIQYF
V gene: TRBV5-1; J gene: TRBJ2-1; CDR3 protein: CASSPSPSGSFRSYNEQFF
V gene: TRBV11-2; J gene: TRBJ2-3; CDR3 protein: CASGDWSTDTQYF
V gene: TRBV1; J gene: TRBJ2-3; CDR3 protein: CTSSQVLSIPRAQSTDTQYF
V gene: TRBV7-9; J gene: TRBJ1-5; CDR3 protein: CASQWGIGQPQHF
V gene: TRBV11-2; J gene: TRBJ2-6; CDR3 protein: CASTGLHGANVLTF
V gene: TRBV6-2/TRBV6-3; J gene: TRBJ2-2; CDR3 protein: CASSFSGELFF
V gene: TRBV2; J gene: TRBJ2-7; CDR3 protein: CASREVGVSSYEQYF
V gene: TRBV3-1; J gene: TRBJ2-2; CDR3 protein: CASSWGGWNTGELFF
V gene: TRBV27; J gene: TRBJ2-2; CDR3 protein: CASTSFAGELFF
V gene: TRBV19; J gene: TRBJ2-1; CDR3 protein: CASSIPFLAGGLFF
V gene: TRBV11-2; J gene: TRBJ2-2; CDR3 protein: CASSWILAGGPSVGELFF